The 27 T cell receptor beta chains presented below share a single source sample, sequenced in a study of blood T cell repertoires in COVID-19. Using immunoSEQ multiplex PCR, the repertoire was profiled, and TCRdb retains in-frame clones only, with some absent. The sample contains some 250,000 clones, about 91% of which appear only once. The sample consisted of PBMCs or T cells enriched from blood (not recorded which). The source of these receptors is a human donor in a cohort exposed to, infected with or recovered from COVID-19 (not recorded which). The donor label of this sample is uncertain.

Turning to this clone: The sample carries other DNA sequences with the same CDR3. The chain combines TRBV9 with TRBJ1-6, with TRBD1 identical over 9 bases. The CDR3 length is 14 residues. V was clipped by 2 bases and J by 7 bases; unmatched bases: 1. Per germline, CDR1 SGDLS and CDR2 YYNGEE. The CDR3 region is CASSVGQGNSPLHF. The CDR3 bases are TGTGCCAGCAGCGTGGGACAGGGAAATTCACCCCTCCACTTT.

This clone was seen a single time. The chain carries TRBV2 and TRBJ1-1, with D perhaps TRBD1 (5 bases). The CDR3 spans 14 residues. Germline V gene sequence: CDR1 SNHLY, CDR2 FYNNEI. V gave up 1 base and J gave up 0 bases, with 6 bases separating them. Here the CDR3 reads CASSEVTVNTEAFF. The CDR3, as DNA: TGTGCCAGCAGTGAAGTGACAGTGAACACTGAAGCTTTCTTT.

The chain joins TRBV7-2 to TRBJ1-2, with D perhaps matching TRBD1 (6 bases). V lost 9 bases and J lost 3, with 20 bases in between. The CDR3 runs to 15 residues. CDR1 and CDR2 (germline): SGHTA, FQGNSA. The CDR3 here is CARTRMDRRDYGYTF. The CDR3 bases are TGTGCCAGGACTCGTATGGACAGACGAGACTATGGCTACACCTTC.

This chain joins TRBV12-3 or TRBV12-4 and TRBJ1-2; 7 bases are shared with TRBD1. The V and J ends lost 7 bases and 4 bases, in that order; junction bases with no gene match: 6. The CDR3 spans 13 residues. CDR3 DNA sequence: TGTGCCAGCACGAGACAGGGCTTCTATGGCTACACCTTC. This sequence encodes CASTRQGFYGYTF.

The CDR3 spells CAWSVGQGSYEQYF. In DNA, the CDR3 is TGTGCCTGGAGTGTGGGACAGGGCTCCTACGAGCAGTACTTC. This chain joins TRBV30 and TRBJ2-7; 9 positions agree with TRBD1. The CDR3 length is 14 residues. V lost 0 bases, J lost 0 bases, and 0 bases stayed unmatched. Germline CDR1 reads GTSNPN; CDR2 reads SVGIG (reference sequence).

The rearrangement joins TRBV7-2 to TRBJ1-1; maybe TRBD1 (6 bases). The V gene lost 1 base and the J gene lost 1 base, with 13 bases spanning the gap. The CDR3 sequence is 16 residues long. CDR1 and CDR2 (germline): SGHTA, FQGNSA. The CDR3 spells CASSLDGGAENTEAFF. The CDR3 DNA sequence: TGTGCCAGCAGCTTAGACGGGGGGGCGGAGAACACTGAAGCTTTCTTT.

The chain recombines TRBV18 with TRBJ2-3; 10 bases fit TRBD2. The CDR3 is 16 residues long. Germline V gives CDR1 KGHSH, CDR2 LQKENI. Unmatched junction bases numbered 3, after V lost 3 bases and J lost 0 bases. As DNA, the CDR3 is TGTGCCAGCTCACCTCCTAGCGGGGGAAGCACAGATACGCAGTATTTT. Its translation is CASSPPSGGSTDTQYF.

The chain uses TRBV19 and TRBJ1-2, with D possibly being TRBD1 (6 bases). The CDR3 loop spans 15 amino acids. The germline CDR1 and CDR2 sequences are LNHDA and SQIVND (reference sequence). Trimming removed 5 bases from V and 2 bases from J, with 15 bases in between. This chain's CDR3 is CASSAYRERNYGYTF. The CDR3 coding sequence is TGTGCCAGTAGTGCCTACAGGGAGAGGAACTATGGCTACACCTTC.

The chain has TRBV7-2 and TRBJ1-1; 7 bases map to TRBD1. The CDR3 runs to 18 residues. V lost 5 bases and J lost 1; bases outside the gene matches: 16. CDR1 is SGHTA and CDR2 is FQGNSA in the germline V gene. The CDR3, as DNA: TGTGCCAGCAGCCTAACCCCCCCAAGGGGGCTGTCGAACACTGAAGCTTTCTTT. Protein product: CASSLTPPRGLSNTEAFF.

As concerns this clone: The germline gene is not matched at one end of the junction; a read error may be the cause. J is TRBJ1-6 and V is TRBV20-1; 8 bases align to TRBD1. The CDR3 sequence is 11 residues long. Germline CDR1 DFQATT, CDR2 SNEGSKA (reference sequence). CDR3 sequence reads: CSAWTGWIEGF. CDR3 in DNA: TGCAGTGCTTGGACAGGGTGGATAGAGGGCTTT.

The chain employs TRBV5-6 and TRBJ2-3; 8 bases are shared with TRBD1. Germline V lookup: CDR1 SGHDT, CDR2 YYEEEE. The CDR3 has 15 residues. V lost 2 bases, J lost 2 bases, and 4 bases stayed unmatched. CDR3 DNA sequence: TGTGCCAGCAGCTTTACAGGGGGAGTCACAGATACGCAGTATTTT. This translates into CASSFTGGVTDTQYF.

The CDR3 is CASSQGTGHYGYTF. The CDR3, as DNA: TGCGCCAGCAGTCAAGGGACAGGGCACTATGGCTACACCTTC. The gene calls are TRBV23-1 and TRBJ1-2; 9 nucleotides agree with TRBD1. TRBV23-1 is an ORF, with its function uncertain. CDR3 size: 14 residues. The trim removed 2 bases at V and 3 bases at J, leaving 1 base unmatched.

V usage is TRBV7-2 and J usage is TRBJ2-7; D gene ambiguous. V shed 5 bases and J shed 3 bases, with 11 bases lying between them. This CDR3 has 13 residues. Germline V gene lookup returns CDR1 SGHTA and CDR2 FQGNSA. CDR3 sequence: CASSPLRSYEQYF. In nucleotides, the CDR3 is TGTGCCAGCAGCCCCTTGCGGAGCTACGAGCAGTACTTC.

The gene calls are TRBV11-1 and TRBJ2-7; D not certain. The CDR3 runs to 13 residues. Germline CDR1 and CDR2: SGHAT and FQDESV (reference sequence). V was trimmed by 5 bases and J by 1 base, leaving 9 bases between them. The CDR3 protein is CASSQQKSYEQYF. The CDR3 DNA sequence: TGTGCCAGCAGCCAACAGAAATCCTACGAGCAGTACTTC.

The rearrangement links TRBV3-1 (or the pseudogene TRBV3-2) to TRBJ1-1; TRBD1 might be the D (5 bases). Germline CDR1 is LGHDT and CDR2 is YNNKEL (reference sequence). The V end was cut by 1 base, the J end by 4 bases, with 19 bases between. There are 17 residues in the CDR3. The chain's CDR3 is CASSQVQFDGGVTEAFF. CDR3 nucleotide sequence: TGTGCCAGCAGCCAAGTCCAATTCGACGGAGGGGTCACTGAAGCTTTCTTT.

The J gene is TRBJ2-7, the V gene TRBV25-1, with 8 bases lining up with TRBD1. The trim removed 4 bases at V and 0 bases at J, leaving 5 bases unmatched. Germline lookup yields CDR1 MGHDK and CDR2 SYGVNS. The CDR3 spans 15 residues. CDR3 sequence: CASSGGQDSSYEQYF. In nucleotides, the CDR3 is TGTGCCAGCAGTGGGGGACAGGACAGCTCCTACGAGCAGTACTTC.

The chain carries TRBV2 and TRBJ1-4, with 8 bases aligning to TRBD1. The CDR3 totals 16 residues. The trim removed 3 bases at V and 0 bases at J, leaving 3 bases unmatched. CDR1 and CDR2 (germline): SNHLY, FYNNEI. The CDR3 sequence: CASSDRGHATNEKLFF. CDR3 DNA sequence: TGTGCCAGCAGTGACAGGGGGCATGCAACTAATGAAAAACTGTTTTTT.

The V call is TRBV5-6, the J call TRBJ1-2; 7 bases fit TRBD1. This CDR3 is 16 amino acids long. The germline V gene has CDR1 SGHDT and CDR2 YYEEEE. V lost 4 bases and J lost 6; bases outside the gene matches: 15. The CDR3 loop reads CASSLFLAGGMDGYTF. The CDR3, as DNA: TGTGCCAGCAGCCTCTTTCTGGCAGGGGGTATGGATGGCTACACCTTC.

This chain links TRBV18 with TRBJ1-2, with D perhaps TRBD1 (5 bases). Per the germline V gene, CDR1 is KGHSH and CDR2 is LQKENI. Deletions cut 4 bases from V and 5 bases from J, with 11 bases between. The CDR3 has 13 residues. In DNA form, the CDR3 reads TGTGCCAGCTCACGCCTAGACAGTTATGGCTACACCTTC. Amino acid sequence: CASSRLDSYGYTF. Combining the CDR3 with reference TRBV18 and TRBJ1-2 gives the whole variable domain NAGVMQNPRHLVRRRGQEARLRCSPMKGHSHVYWYRQLPEEGLKFMVYLQKENIIDESGMPKERFSAEFPKEGPSILRIQQVVRGDSAAYFCASSRLDSYGYTFGSGTRLTVV.

J is TRBJ1-5 and V is TRBV5-6; the D gene is possibly TRBD1 (6 bases). Trimming left V 4 bases short and J 4 bases short, with 9 bases between. This CDR3 comprises 13 residues. In germline, CDR1 is SGHDT, CDR2 YYEEEE. CDR3 bases: TGTGCCAGCAGCGTCACAGGGAATCAGCCCCAGCATTTT. It specifies CASSVTGNQPQHF.

This sequence joins TRBV5-8 and TRBJ2-7; 8 bases match TRBD1. This CDR3 is built from 15 residues. The V gene's germline CDR1 is SGHTS and CDR2 YDEGEE. V gave up 4 bases and J gave up 6 bases; unmatched junction bases: 12. The CDR3 sequence is CASSTRGQGLREQYF. In nucleotides, the CDR3 is TGTGCCAGCAGCACCAGAGGACAGGGCTTACGCGAGCAGTACTTC.

The rearrangement uses TRBV19 and TRBJ1-1; tentative D call: TRBD1 (5 bases). This CDR3 has 15 residues. Germline values: CDR1 LNHDA, CDR2 SQIVND (reference sequence). The V gene lost 3 bases and the J gene lost 1 base, with 12 bases spanning the gap. The CDR3 DNA sequence: TGTGCCAGTAGTATCGGCCAGGGAGGGAACACTGAAGCTTTCTTT. It codes for CASSIGQGGNTEAFF.

The chain employs TRBV7-9 and TRBJ1-2, with 8 bases identical to TRBD1. The germline V gene has CDR1 SEHNR and CDR2 FQNEAQ (reference sequence). The trim removed 5 bases at V and 8 bases at J, leaving 4 bases unmatched. CDR3 length equals 12 residues. In DNA form, the CDR3 reads TGTGCCAGCAGCGACAGACAGGGGGGCTACACCTTC. The encoded protein is CASSDRQGGYTF.

The chain employs TRBV7-9 and TRBJ2-7, with 7 bases identical to TRBD1. The V gene's germline CDR1 is SEHNR and CDR2 FQNEAQ (reference sequence). V lost 4 bases and J lost 0; bases outside the gene matches: 3. The CDR3 contains 14 residues. CDR3 amino acids: CASSSSGGSYEQYF. CDR3 bases: TGTGCCAGCAGCTCCTCAGGGGGCTCCTACGAGCAGTACTTC.

The chain recombines TRBV4-3 with TRBJ1-2; perhaps TRBD1 as D (6 bases). The germline CDR1 and CDR2 sequences are LGHNA and YSLEER. The ends were cut back, 5 bases at V and 7 bases at J, with 14 bases in the middle. The CDR3 has 13 residues. DNA for the CDR3: TGCGCCAGCAGCGACGGACAGCTCCTTGGCTACACCTTC. Translated, it gives CASSDGQLLGYTF.

The chain combines TRBV29-1 with TRBJ1-1, with TRBD1 matching over 7 bases. This CDR3 region has 11 residues. The germline V gene has CDR1 SQVTM and CDR2 ANQGSEA. The V gene end was trimmed by 8 bases and the J gene end by 4 bases; junction bases not matched to a gene: 4. The CDR3 loop is CSYRGSTEAFF. Here the CDR3 DNA reads TGCAGCTACAGGGGAAGCACTGAAGCTTTCTTT.

The J gene is TRBJ1-2, the V gene TRBV5-6; tentative D call: TRBD1 (6 bases). V shed 3 bases and J shed 1 base, with 16 bases lying between them. This CDR3 has 16 amino acids. From germline, CDR1 is SGHDT and CDR2 YYEEEE. CDR3 bases: TGTGCCAGCAGCTCCAACAGGGACATAGTTAACTATGGCTACACCTTC. The encoded protein is CASSSNRDIVNYGYTF.